These T cell receptor beta chains were read from a single sample in a study of blood T cell repertoires in COVID-19. Sequenced by immunoSEQ multiplex PCR; TCRdb stores in-frame clones only, minus some. This sample has approximately 290,000 clones, with around 81% found just once. Specimen: peripheral blood. Receptor source: a person in their 70s with COVID-19, enrolled during active disease. CDR3s include the opening cysteine and the closing phenylalanine or tryptophan. A D gene is named only where the DNA matches it firmly. Size is stated for part of the rows, as once, few or many counts, or as a class when the clone is expanded.

j_call | d_call | v_call | clone_size | cdr3_nt | cdr3_aa
TRBJ2-1 | TRBD2 | TRBV19 | few | TGTGCCAGTAGTATAGAGAGCGGGGGGCCAATCGGGGCGCAGTTCTTC | CASSIESGGPIGAQFF
TRBJ2-1 | TRBD2 | TRBV5-4 | - | TGTGCCAGCAGCTTAGGTAGCGGGAGGGGTATTGGGAATGAGCAGTTCTTC | CASSLGSGRGIGNEQFF
TRBJ1-1 | - | TRBV18 | once | TGTGCCAGCTCACCTATCAGGGGGAACACTGAAGCTTTCTTT | CASSPIRGNTEAFF
TRBJ2-5 | - | TRBV5-1 | - | TGCGCCAGCAGCTTTTTGGGAGAGGGAGAGACCCAGTACTTC | CASSFLGEGETQYF
TRBJ2-3 | TRBD2 | TRBV28 | - | TGTGCCAGCAAAACTAGCGGGCAGAGCACAGATACGCAGTATTTT | CASKTSGQSTDTQYF
TRBJ2-5 | - | TRBV7-2 | - | TGTGCCAGCAGCTCCCGTCTGACGGTCGGGGAGGCCCAGTACTTC | CASSSRLTVGEAQYF
TRBJ1-1 | - | TRBV28 | - | TGTGCCAGCAGTTCCGGGGGGATGAACACTGAAGCTTTCTTT | CASSSGGMNTEAFF
TRBJ2-3 | TRBD2 | TRBV10-2 | - | TGCGCCAGCAGCGACCGAGGACTAGCGAGGGTAACAGATACGCAGTATTTT | CASSDRGLARVTDTQYF
TRBJ2-2 | TRBD2 | TRBV6-6 | - | TGTGCCAGCAGTCTCGGCGGGGGGGCCCTCGGCGGGGAGCTGTTTTTT | CASSLGGGALGGELFF
TRBJ2-1 | - | TRBV6-5 | - | TGTGCCAGCAGCTTAGGACTGTCGGGTTATAAGTTCTTC | CASSLGLSGYKFF
TRBJ2-3 | - | TRBV19 | - | TGTGCCAGTAGTATTTCTATCACAGATAGGCAGTATTTT | CASSISITDRQYF
TRBJ1-2 | - | TRBV21-1 | - | TGTGCCAGCAGCAAGTATGAGAACTATGGCTACACCTTC | CASSKYENYGYTF
TRBJ2-4 | TRBD2 | TRBV6-1 | - | TGTGCCAGCAGTGGTCTGACTAGCGGGGCCAAAAACATTCAGTACTTC | CASSGLTSGAKNIQYF
TRBJ2-7 | - | TRBV5-1 | - | TGCGCCAGCAGCTTGAGACCCCTAGGGCCGCGGGGCCCAAGATACGAGCAGTACTTC | CASSLRPLGPRGPRYEQYF
TRBJ1-2 | - | TRBV27 | - | TGTGCCAGCAGTTTAAGCCCCCAGGGAAATGGCTACACCTTC | CASSLSPQGNGYTF
TRBJ2-3 | - | TRBV19 | few | TGTGCCAGTAGGGACAGAGCCAACCTTAGCACAGATACGCAGTATTTT | CASRDRANLSTDTQYF
TRBJ1-1 | TRBD1 | TRBV7-3 | - | TGTGCCAGCAGCTTGCAAAAGGGGGCTTCTGAAGCTTTCTTT | CASSLQKGASEAFF
TRBJ1-5 | - | TRBV4-3 | once | TGCGCCAGCAGCCAAGATTTCGGGGTAAGCCAGCCCCAGCATTTT | CASSQDFGVSQPQHF
TRBJ1-3 | - | TRBV27 | - | TGTGCCAGCAGTTCATCGACTCTCCGCTCTGGAAACACCATATATTTT | CASSSSTLRSGNTIYF
TRBJ2-3 | TRBD2 | TRBV7-2 | - | TGTGCCAGCAGCTCGCCACTAGCGGGGGGGCACGACACAGATACGCAGTATTTT | CASSSPLAGGHDTDTQYF
TRBJ1-5 | TRBD1 | TRBV6-2/TRBV6-3 | once | TGTGCCAGCAGTCCCGGGACAGGGATTTTCGGCAATCAGCCCCAGCATTTT | CASSPGTGIFGNQPQHF
TRBJ2-7 | TRBD1 | TRBV27 | - | TGTGCCAGCAGTCGACAGGGGGGTTCCTACGAGCAGTACTTC | CASSRQGGSYEQYF
TRBJ1-4 | - | TRBV3-1/TRBV3-2 | - | TGTGCCAGCAGTCTCCAGGGTCGGCGGGAAAAACTGTTTTTT | CASSLQGRREKLFF
TRBJ2-1 | TRBD2 | TRBV9 | - | TGTGCCAGCAGCGCCCCGCGGTCTAGCGGGAATAACAATGAGCAGTTCTTC | CASSAPRSSGNNNEQFF
TRBJ1-3 | - | TRBV6-1 | once | TGTGCCAGCATCGCGTTCTCTGGAAACACCATATATTTT | CASIAFSGNTIYF
TRBJ2-4 | - | TRBV28 | - | TGTGCCAGCAGTTTATCAGGATTTGGGGCCAAAAACATTCAGTACTTC | CASSLSGFGAKNIQYF
TRBJ1-2 | - | TRBV7-9 | - | TGTGCCAGCACTTCCGGGGGTTTGCATGGCTACACCTTC | CASTSGGLHGYTF
TRBJ2-7 | - | TRBV9 | - | TGTGCCAGCAGCGGGACGGGCGGGCACGAGCAGTACTTC | CASSGTGGHEQYF
TRBJ1-1 | - | TRBV30 | - | TGTGCCTGGAGAGCTACAGGGAGCGGAGCTTTCTTT | CAWRATGSGAFF
TRBJ2-6 | - | TRBV7-9 | - | TGTGCCGGACACCGCTCTGGGGCCAACGTCCTGACTTTC | CAGHRSGANVLTF
TRBJ2-5 | TRBD1 | TRBV27 | - | TGTGCCAGCAGTCCTCGACAGGGACAAAGGGAGACCCAGTACTTC | CASSPRQGQRETQYF
TRBJ2-3 | - | TRBV20-1 | - | TGCAGTGCCCAGGGAACAGATACGCAGTATTTT | CSAQGTDTQYF
TRBJ1-2 | TRBD1 | TRBV4-1 | - | TGCGCCAGCAGCCAAGAAGACAGGGGAGGCGGCTACACCTTC | CASSQEDRGGGYTF
TRBJ2-6 | - | TRBV9 | - | TGTGCCAGCAGCGCTGAGGCTTCGATCGGGGCCAACGTCCTGACTTTC | CASSAEASIGANVLTF
TRBJ2-5 | TRBD1 | TRBV7-8 | - | TGTGCCAGCAGCCCACAGGGGATGCAAGAGACCCAGTACTTC | CASSPQGMQETQYF
TRBJ2-3 | TRBD2 | TRBV9 | - | TGTGCCAGCAGCGTAGGGTGGCTAGCGGGAGATACGCAGTATTTT | CASSVGWLAGDTQYF
TRBJ2-3 | TRBD1 | TRBV7-9 | few | TGTGCCAGCAGCTTACTGGCAGGGGGAAGCACAGATACGCAGTATTTT | CASSLLAGGSTDTQYF
TRBJ2-3 | - | TRBV30 | - | TGTGCCTGGAGTTCAGACAGCCGCACAGATACGCAGTATTTT | CAWSSDSRTDTQYF
TRBJ2-7 | TRBD2 | TRBV6-2/TRBV6-3 | - | TGTGCCAGCAGTTACTCGAAGTCTAGCGGTTACGAGCAGTACTTC | CASSYSKSSGYEQYF
TRBJ2-6 | - | TRBV5-4 | - | TGTGCCAGCAGCTTCGTGCGGGTGGGGGCCAACGTCCTGACTTTC | CASSFVRVGANVLTF
TRBJ1-6 | - | TRBV6-2/TRBV6-3 | - | TGTGCCAGCAGTTTACGCCCGAGTTATAATTCACCCCTCCACTTT | CASSLRPSYNSPLHF
TRBJ1-1 | - | TRBV19 | - | TGTGCCAGTAGTACTCCCCCGGGATTCATGAACACTGAAGCTTTCTTT | CASSTPPGFMNTEAFF
TRBJ1-1 | - | TRBV19 | once | TGTGCCAGTAGTATTGAAGGGAGCACTGAAGCTTTCTTT | CASSIEGSTEAFF
TRBJ2-1 | TRBD2 | TRBV5-1 | - | TGCGCCAGCAGCGATAGCGGGGGCCTATACAATGAGCAGTTCTTC | CASSDSGGLYNEQFF
TRBJ2-5 | TRBD1 | TRBV25-1 | - | TGTGCCAGCAGAGGGACAGCGAAAGAGACCCAGTACTTC | CASRGTAKETQYF
TRBJ1-2 | TRBD1 | TRBV4-2 | - | TGTGCCAGCAGCGCTGGGGGGACAGGGAAGGGCTACACCTTC | CASSAGGTGKGYTF
TRBJ2-5 | TRBD2 | TRBV7-9 | - | TGTGCCAGCAGCTTATTGCCCCGACTAGCAGCCGTCCAAGAGACCCAGTACTTC | CASSLLPRLAAVQETQYF
TRBJ2-3 | TRBD2 | TRBV27 | - | TGTGCCAGCAGTCAACCTAGCGGGGTAGCAGATACGCAGTATTTT | CASSQPSGVADTQYF
TRBJ2-7 | TRBD2 | TRBV5-1 | - | TGCGCCAGCAGCTTAGGACTAGTAAGCGAGCAGTACTTC | CASSLGLVSEQYF
TRBJ2-1 | TRBD1 | TRBV19 | - | TGTGCCAGTAGTCTCGGGACAGGGGGAGCCAATGAGCAGTTCTTC | CASSLGTGGANEQFF
TRBJ2-1 | - | TRBV10-3 | once | TGTGCCATCAGGGGGGCGAGCGGGGACTACAATGAGCAGTTCTTC | CAIRGASGDYNEQFF
TRBJ1-4 | - | TRBV7-9 | - | TGTGCCAGCAGCTCGGGACTGGGGAATGAAAAACTGTTTTTT | CASSSGLGNEKLFF
TRBJ2-3 | - | TRBV7-3 | - | TGTGCCAGCAGCCAAGTACCGGGGAGGTCAGATACGCAGTATTTT | CASSQVPGRSDTQYF
TRBJ1-2 | - | TRBV28 | - | TGTGCCAGCAGTATCTACCCCCGAGAGCCCACCTTC | CASSIYPREPTF
TRBJ1-2 | TRBD1 | TRBV6-5 | once | TGTGCCAGCAGTTACCAATTCAAATGGACAGGGACGGGCTACACCTTC | CASSYQFKWTGTGYTF
TRBJ1-2 | TRBD1 | TRBV7-9 | - | TGTGCCAGCAGCTACGGGACAGGGGATATTAGGCGTAGCTACACCTTC | CASSYGTGDIRRSYTF
TRBJ2-7 | - | TRBV6-5 | - | TGTGCCAGCAGTTACTCCGGAAAAGCGTCCTACGAGCAGTACTTC | CASSYSGKASYEQYF
TRBJ1-5 | - | TRBV6-6 | - | TGTGCCAGCACCTCAGGGCGCAATCAGCCCCAGCATTTT | CASTSGRNQPQHF
TRBJ2-2 | TRBD2 | TRBV7-7 | - | TGTGCCAGCAGCTCCCTAGCGGGAGGGCCGCGAACCGGGGAGCTGTTTTTT | CASSSLAGGPRTGELFF